This T cell receptor beta chain appears in the sequencing data of a study of blood T cell repertoires in COVID-19. Study as a whole: T cells, B-cell-depleted T cells, or PBMCs provided the cDNA or gDNA that served as material.

Clones were sequenced by immunoSEQ multiplex PCR, and TCRdb holds only the in-frame ones, with some missing. The data show roughly 49,000 clones, roughly 93% seen once. Looked up from germline, CDR1 is KGHSH and CDR2 is LQKENI. V dropped 4 bases and J dropped 4 bases, with 16 bases sitting between them. CDR3 size: 16 residues. The rearrangement links TRBV18 to TRBJ2-2; a possible D gene is TRBD2 (5 bases). This clonotype originated in a man between 60 and 70 years old with COVID-19, enrolled during active disease. Sequenced sample: peripheral blood. Here the CDR3 DNA reads TGTGCCAGCTCACACGACTATGCCGCGAGCACCGGGGAGCTGTTTTTT. This codes for CASSHDYAASTGELFF.